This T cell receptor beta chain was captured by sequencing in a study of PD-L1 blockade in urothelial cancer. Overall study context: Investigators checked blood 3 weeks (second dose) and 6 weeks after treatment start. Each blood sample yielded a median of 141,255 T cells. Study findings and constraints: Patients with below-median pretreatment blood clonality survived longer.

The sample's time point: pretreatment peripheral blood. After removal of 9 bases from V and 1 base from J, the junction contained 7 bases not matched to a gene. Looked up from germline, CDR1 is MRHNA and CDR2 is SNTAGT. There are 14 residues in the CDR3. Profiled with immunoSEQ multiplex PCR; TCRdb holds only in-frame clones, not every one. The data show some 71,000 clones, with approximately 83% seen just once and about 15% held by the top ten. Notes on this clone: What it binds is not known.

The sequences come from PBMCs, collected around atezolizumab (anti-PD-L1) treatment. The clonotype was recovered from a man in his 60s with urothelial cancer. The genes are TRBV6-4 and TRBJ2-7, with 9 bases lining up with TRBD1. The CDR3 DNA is TGTGCCAGAAAATCAGGACAGGGGTCCTACGAGCAGTACTTC. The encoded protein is CARKSGQGSYEQYF.